These 27 T cell receptor beta chains were all obtained from the same sample, sequenced in a study of blood T cell repertoires in COVID-19. Assay used: immunoSEQ multiplex PCR; TCRdb lists only in-frame clones, some missing. This sample has about 78,000 clones; 85% to 90% occur once, and the top ten carry roughly 4%. Sequenced input: peripheral blood. The receptors shown here come from a woman aged 80 or over with active or convalescent COVID-19.

The V gene is TRBV4-2, the J gene TRBJ1-1; no reliable D call. The germline V gene has CDR1 LGHNA and CDR2 YNFKEQ. The CDR3 totals 16 residues. V gave up 3 bases and J gave up 5 bases, with 19 bases separating them. CDR3 region: CASSQSPVGVGTEAFF. CDR3 nucleotide sequence: TGTGCCAGCAGCCAGTCCCCGGTGGGAGTTGGGACTGAAGCTTTCTTT.

On this clone itself: The identical CDR3 is also encoded by other nucleotide sequences in the sample. The gene calls are TRBV6-5 and TRBJ1-1; D gene ambiguous. Germline-derived CDR1 and CDR2 are MNHEY and SVGAGI. V dropped 0 bases and J dropped 0 bases, with 5 bases sitting between them. This CDR3 is 14 amino acids long. The CDR3 DNA is TGTGCCAGCAGTTACTCGAGTATGAACACTGAAGCTTTCTTT. Encoded protein: CASSYSSMNTEAFF.

The V call is TRBV9, the J call TRBJ2-7, with 7 bases aligning to TRBD1. There are 15 residues in the CDR3. Germline V gene data show CDR1 as SGDLS and CDR2 as YYNGEE. Trimming removed 0 bases from V and 3 bases from J; junction bases left unmatched: 6. DNA for the CDR3: TGTGCCAGCAGCGTAGATGGGACAGCTGGCTACGAGCAGTACTTC. It is translated as CASSVDGTAGYEQYF.

The genes are TRBV28 and TRBJ1-2; D possibly corresponds to TRBD1 (6 bases). Trimming pared 7 bases from V and 0 bases from J, leaving 12 bases between. CDR3 length equals 14 residues. In germline, CDR1 is MDHEN, CDR2 SYDVKM. CDR3 nucleotides: TGTGCCAGCAAATCGACAGGCTCTAACTATGGCTACACCTTC. Its translation is CASKSTGSNYGYTF.

The CDR3 nucleotides are TGTGCCAGCAGCTACGACTTTAACTACGAGCAGTACTTC. Amino acids: CASSYDFNYEQYF. The chain couples TRBV7-2 to TRBJ2-7, with D unresolved. V lost 4 bases and J 3 bases, leaving 10 bases between the germline ends. The CDR3 covers 13 residues. Germline assignment: CDR1 SGHTA and CDR2 FQGNSA.

The rearrangement links TRBV11-2 to TRBJ2-7; maybe TRBD2 (6 bases). The CDR3 covers 15 residues. The V and J ends lost 0 bases and 3 bases respectively, with 12 bases between them. CDR1 SGHAT and CDR2 FQNNGV come from the germline V gene. This CDR3 reads CASSLDKLEGYEQYF. The CDR3 DNA reads as TGTGCCAGCAGCTTAGATAAGTTGGAGGGCTACGAGCAGTACTTC.

The table lists this clone with a count of one. The chain employs TRBV6-5 and TRBJ2-5; D possibly corresponds to TRBD1 (5 bases). In germline, CDR1 is MNHEY, CDR2 SVGAGI. The V end was cut by 7 bases, the J end by 1 base, with 13 bases between. CDR3 length: 14 residues. CDR3 coding DNA: TGTGCCAGCACCTCAGGGTCGTTCCAAGAGACCCAGTACTTC. Its translation: CASTSGSFQETQYF.

The J gene is TRBJ1-5, the V gene TRBV15; 7 nucleotides match TRBD1. V shed 7 bases, J shed 0 bases, and the junction held 6 bases outside the gene matches. CDR1 and CDR2 from the germline V gene are LNHNV and YYDKDF (reference sequence). This CDR3 is built from 15 residues. As DNA, the CDR3 is TGTGCCACCACCCAGGGGACAGTTAGCAATCAGCCCCAGCATTTT. Encoded protein: CATTQGTVSNQPQHF.

CDR3 loop: CASSYSGTGGFGTQYF. The CDR3, as DNA: TGTGCCAGCAGTTACTCGGGGACAGGGGGCTTTGGGACCCAGTACTTC. The chain recombines TRBV6-5 with TRBJ2-5, with 12 positions matching TRBD1. J was trimmed by 7 bases and V by 0 bases; bases with no gene match: 6. The V gene's germline CDR1 is MNHEY and CDR2 SVGAGI. This CDR3 contains 16 residues.

This clone was detected once. The chain employs TRBV6-6 and TRBJ2-3; 8 nucleotides agree with TRBD1. The germline V gene encodes CDR1 MNHNY and CDR2 SVGAGI (reference sequence). This CDR3 comprises 21 residues. V shed 6 bases and J 2 bases; nucleotides not matched to a gene: 25. CDR3 amino acids: CASSRISPGQGQVFSTDTQYF. The CDR3 DNA is TGTGCCAGCAGCCGGATCTCTCCCGGACAGGGCCAAGTTTTTTCCACAGATACGCAGTATTTT.

This clone was seen once. The chain combines TRBV15 with TRBJ1-4, with 9 bases that match TRBD1. V was clipped by 0 bases and J by 8 bases; unmatched bases: 10. This CDR3 is built from 17 residues. CDR1 is LNHNV, CDR2 YYDKDF, per germline (reference sequence). CDR3 bases: TGTGCCACCAGCAGAGATGTGGGGGACAGGGAGAGCGAAAAACTGTTTTTT. It yields the protein CATSRDVGDRESEKLFF.

This clone showed up just once. The chain links TRBV29-1 to TRBJ1-3, with D perhaps matching TRBD1 (6 bases). This CDR3 has 15 amino acids. Trimming cost V 6 bases and J 0 bases, with 15 bases left between them. Germline assignment: CDR1 SQVTM and CDR2 ANQGSEA. The CDR3 reads CSVLGQPDSGNTIYF. CDR3 bases: TGCAGCGTCCTCGGACAGCCCGACTCTGGAAACACCATATATTTT.

A few counts support this clone. This sequence joins TRBV5-1 and TRBJ1-6, with 7 bases identical to TRBD1. V shed 4 bases, J shed 8 bases, and the junction held 6 bases outside the gene matches. Germline V gene sequence: CDR1 SGHRS, CDR2 YFSETQ. This CDR3 is 14 amino acids long. The CDR3 loop is CASSADREYSPLHF. The CDR3 nucleotides read TGCGCCAGCAGCGCCGACAGGGAGTATTCACCCCTCCACTTT.

V gene TRBV28 combines with J gene TRBJ2-5; TRBD1 matches 7 bases. The ends lost 5 bases at V and 1 base at J; junction bases unmatched: 10. This CDR3 has 16 amino acids. CDR1 MDHEN and CDR2 SYDVKM come from the germline V gene. Here the CDR3 DNA reads TGTGCCAGCAGTCGTAGACAGGGTTACCCCCAAGAGACCCAGTACTTC. As protein: CASSRRQGYPQETQYF.

This rearrangement joins TRBV3-1 (or the pseudogene TRBV3-2) to TRBJ2-3; 7 bases line up with TRBD2. V lost 0 bases, J lost 2 bases, and 5 bases stayed unmatched. Germline CDR1 and CDR2: LGHDT and YNNKEL (reference sequence). CDR3 length: 16 residues. The CDR3 nucleotides read TGTGCCAGCAGCCAAGACTCTAGCGGATCCACAGATACGCAGTATTTT. Translation gives CASSQDSSGSTDTQYF.

The V and J genes are TRBV3-1 (or the pseudogene TRBV3-2) and TRBJ2-4; D possibly corresponds to TRBD1 (6 bases). The germline V gene has CDR1 LGHDT and CDR2 YNNKEL (reference sequence). The V and J ends lost 4 bases and 0 bases respectively, with 13 bases between them. This CDR3 is built from 16 residues. The CDR3 sequence: CASSPEDRLAKNIQYF. CDR3 nucleotides: TGTGCCAGCAGCCCCGAGGACAGACTAGCCAAAAACATTCAGTACTTC.

The chain joins TRBV18 to TRBJ2-2; D is perhaps TRBD1 (6 bases). Trimming shortened V by 1 base and J by 5 bases, and 11 bases separated the two germline ends. The germline V gene has CDR1 KGHSH and CDR2 LQKENI. The CDR3 sequence is 15 residues long. The chain's CDR3 is CASSPQQGKTGELFF. The CDR3 DNA reads as TGTGCCAGCTCACCACAACAGGGAAAGACCGGGGAGCTGTTTTTT.

V is TRBV29-1 and J is TRBJ1-5; TRBD1 might be the D (5 bases). The V end was cut by 5 bases, the J end by 7 bases, with 15 bases between. CDR3 length: 13 amino acids. In germline, CDR1 is SQVTM, CDR2 ANQGSEA. The CDR3 DNA reads as TGCAGCGTTTCCCAGGGAGGGAGCCAGCCCCAGCATTTT. It translates to CSVSQGGSQPQHF.

The V gene is TRBV5-6, the J gene TRBJ1-4, with 8 nucleotides matching TRBD1. Looked up from germline, CDR1 is SGHDT and CDR2 is YYEEEE. Trimming took 0 bases from V and 6 from J; bases not matched to a gene: 13. This CDR3 has 18 amino acids. The CDR3, as DNA: TGTGCCAGCAGCTTGGCAGGACAGGGAGGCGGATTTCATGAAAAACTGTTTTTT. Translation gives CASSLAGQGGGFHEKLFF.

This clone occurred once. The genes are TRBV6-5 and TRBJ2-1; maybe TRBD2 (6 bases). The germline V and J ends were trimmed by 4 bases and 12 bases, with 10 bases remaining between them. CDR1 MNHEY and CDR2 SVGAGI come from the germline V gene. The CDR3 is 11 amino acids. The CDR3 region is CASSFRGGQFF. CDR3 bases: TGTGCCAGCAGTTTTAGGGGAGGGCAGTTCTTC.

The chain has TRBV12-3 or TRBV12-4 and TRBJ1-2, with a weak D call TRBD1 (5 bases). V lost 8 bases to trimming and J lost 2 bases, with 9 bases between them. The CDR3 has 12 residues. CDR3 nucleotide sequence: TGTGCCAGCTCCGACAGAAACTATGGCTACACCTTC. Translating it yields CASSDRNYGYTF.

The chain combines TRBV5-6 with TRBJ2-5; D gene unclear. The CDR3 is 13 amino acids. Germline V lookup: CDR1 SGHDT, CDR2 YYEEEE. Trimming took 1 base from V and 2 from J, leaving 6 bases between them. CDR3 sequence reads: CASSLYRQETQYF. The CDR3 DNA follows: TGTGCCAGCAGCTTGTACAGACAAGAGACCCAGTACTTC.

The genes are TRBV4-1 and TRBJ1-1; D call uncertain. The germline CDR1 and CDR2 sequences are MGHRA and YSYEKL. The V end was cut by 3 bases, the J end by 2 bases, with 10 bases between. The CDR3 totals 14 residues. Here the CDR3 DNA reads TGCGCCAGCAGCCAGTCTACAGTTAACACTGAAGCTTTCTTT. Its protein is CASSQSTVNTEAFF.

This sequence joins TRBV15 and TRBJ2-6; no definite D call. There are 14 residues in the CDR3. Between the trimmed V and J ends, which lost 2 bases and 4 bases, there was a span of 6 bases. The germline V gene encodes CDR1 LNHNV and CDR2 YYDKDF (reference sequence). The CDR3 protein is CATSRKQGANVLTF. CDR3 sequence (DNA): TGTGCCACCAGCAGAAAACAGGGGGCCAACGTCCTGACTTTC.

The CDR3 sequence: CASSRGLAGGDYEQYF. Here the CDR3 DNA reads TGCGCCAGCAGCCGCGGCCTAGCGGGAGGGGACTACGAGCAGTACTTC. The chain employs TRBV4-3 and TRBJ2-7; 12 bases map to TRBD2. This CDR3 has 16 amino acids. Unmatched junction bases numbered 7, after V lost 4 bases and J lost 3 bases. Germline CDR1 is LGHNA and CDR2 is YSLEER.

This clone was seen a handful of times. The CDR3 nucleotides read TGTGCCAGCAGCTTTAGTGTAGGAGAGCCCCCTGGGGCCAACGTCCTGACTTTC. It yields the protein CASSFSVGEPPGANVLTF. V gene TRBV7-8 combines with J gene TRBJ2-6; D unclear. The germline V gene encodes CDR1 SGHVS and CDR2 FQNEAQ. This CDR3 has 18 amino acids. Trimming took 3 bases from V and 2 from J, leaving 17 bases between them.

This clone appeared once. The CDR3 sequence is CASSQMGREETQYF. Written as DNA, the CDR3 is TGTGCCAGCTCACAAATGGGCAGGGAAGAGACCCAGTACTTC. The chain couples TRBV18 to TRBJ2-5, with D tentatively TRBD1 (5 bases). Trimming cost V 4 bases and J 3 bases, with 12 bases left between them. Looked up from germline, CDR1 is KGHSH and CDR2 is LQKENI. This CDR3 has 14 amino acids.